This is a list of T cell receptor beta chains from one sample in a study of cytomegalovirus exposure and HLA in healthy donors. Some clones are missing from TCRdb's copy, which holds only in-frame ones; the method was immunoSEQ multiplex PCR. The repertoire has about 100,000 clones, approximately 94% of them found once; the top ten carry roughly 0.7%. The sequenced sample was PBMCs. The receptors shown here come from a woman between 18 and 29 years old in good health and CMV-seronegative. Both conserved end residues are part of each CDR3. D genes are given only for firm matches. Size is stated for part of the rows, as once, few or many counts, or as a class when the clone is expanded.

length	size	V	D	J	CDR3	DNA
14	once	TRBV11-2	NA	TRBJ2-7	CASSFSPIPYEQYF	TGTGCCAGCAGCTTCTCTCCCATACCCTACGAGCAGTACTTC
13	once	TRBV7-2	NA	TRBJ1-2	CASSLASPVGYTF	TGTGCCAGCAGCTTAGCTTCGCCGGTTGGCTACACCTTC
15	once	TRBV9	TRBD1	TRBJ1-2	CASSVGQGGGYGYTF	TGTGCCAGCAGCGTAGGACAGGGTGGAGGCTATGGCTACACCTTC
16	NA	TRBV6-6	TRBD2	TRBJ2-7	CASKGLAGGSSYEQYF	TGTGCCAGCAAGGGACTAGCGGGGGGAAGCTCCTACGAGCAGTACTTC
14	NA	TRBV29-1	TRBD2	TRBJ2-7	CSVGRAGGLYEQYF	TGCAGCGTTGGTAGGGCGGGGGGGCTCTACGAGCAGTACTTC
15	NA	TRBV7-8	TRBD1	TRBJ1-1	CASSSLTGRNTEAFF	TGTGCCAGCAGCTCCCTGACAGGGAGGAACACTGAAGCTTTCTTT
15	NA	TRBV4-1	TRBD1	TRBJ1-1	CASSQDRNKGTEAFF	TGCGCCAGCAGCCAGGACAGGAACAAAGGCACTGAAGCTTTCTTT
15	NA	TRBV6-5	NA	TRBJ2-1	CASSYSQGGRNEQFF	TGTGCCAGCAGTTACTCTCAGGGAGGTAGGAATGAGCAGTTCTTC
13	NA	TRBV7-6	NA	TRBJ2-3	CASSFKLLDTQYF	TGTGCCAGCAGCTTTAAACTACTCGATACGCAGTATTTT
14	NA	TRBV7-6	TRBD1	TRBJ1-2	CASSPTGTFYGYTF	TGTGCCAGCAGCCCGACAGGGACCTTCTATGGCTACACCTTC